The 24 T cell receptor beta chains below were found in one sample sequenced in a study of CD8 T cells in Susac syndrome (dated by TCRdb to between 2019 and 2020). The library was built by means of the immunoSEQ multiplex PCR assay. RNA was extracted using the RNeasy kit, and about 0.45 to 1 microgram was reverse transcribed with random hexamers. In TCRdb, the public reads were trimmed at Q25 with fastp and aligned with MiXCR, with productive beta chains retained. Identical CDR3 proteins give one entry, which carries the most common genes and DNA. Here the sample has more than 200,000 distinct CDR3 sequences; approximately 90% occur a single time. Roughly 0.13% of the sample is taken by the ten largest. Source material: CD8+ T cells from PBMCs. These receptors were collected from a human donor with multiple sclerosis.

The chain uses TRBV19 and TRBJ1-5; the D is unclear. The V gene lost 1 base and the J gene lost 11 bases, with 6 bases spanning the gap. CDR1 LNHDA and CDR2 SQIVND come from the germline V gene (reference sequence). The CDR3 totals 11 residues. CDR3 protein: CASSIGGAQHF. The CDR3 DNA reads TGTGCCAGTAGTATAGGAGGCGCCCAGCATTTT.

The V and J genes are TRBV19 and TRBJ2-1; D may be TRBD1 or TRBD2 (6 bases each). There are 16 residues in the CDR3. From germline, CDR1 is LNHDA and CDR2 SQIVND (reference sequence). The V end was cut by 8 bases, the J end by 8 bases, with 25 bases between. In DNA, the CDR3 is TGTGCCAGTGCACTCGGGGGTAACAGGGCGAGGGATGAGCAGTTCTTC. As protein: CASALGGNRARDEQFF.

J is TRBJ2-7 and V is TRBV27; TRBD1 aligns across 7 bases. This CDR3 has 13 residues. CDR1 and CDR2 from the germline V gene are MNHEY and SMNVEV (reference sequence). V dropped 5 bases and J dropped 2; count of bases not matched to a gene: 3. The CDR3 coding sequence is TGTGCCAGCAGTCTGACAGGGACCTACGAGCAGTACTTC. Its protein product is CASSLTGTYEQYF.

This clonotype was counted between two and nine times. The chain is built from TRBV30 and TRBJ2-7; the match to TRBD1 covers 9 bases. The V segment lost 2 bases and the J segment 1 base; nucleotides outside the gene matches: 3. CDR1 is GTSNPN and CDR2 is SVGIG in the germline V gene (reference sequence). This CDR3 comprises 14 residues. The chain's CDR3 is CAWSPGQGSYEQYF. The CDR3 DNA reads as TGTGCCTGGAGTCCGGGACAGGGATCCTACGAGCAGTACTTC.

The CDR3 coding sequence is TGTGCCAGCAGCTTGGTGGCGGACCTCACAGATACGCAGTATTTT. This gives the protein CASSLVADLTDTQYF. The chain employs TRBV5-4 and TRBJ2-3; no clear D. Deletions cut 0 bases from V and 2 bases from J, with 10 bases between. The germline V gene encodes CDR1 SGHNT and CDR2 YYREEE (reference sequence). The CDR3 consists of 15 residues.

This clonotype occurred a few times. The V and J genes are TRBV11-2 and TRBJ2-7; no firm D call. Germline V CDR1 and CDR2: SGHAT, FQNNGV. Trimming cost V 1 base and J 5 bases, with 18 bases left between them. CDR3 length: 16 amino acids. The CDR3 loop reads CASSLVTRSPPHEQYF. In DNA form, the CDR3 reads TGTGCCAGCAGCTTAGTCACCAGATCTCCCCCGCACGAGCAGTACTTC.

The chain employs TRBV10-2 and TRBJ2-1; no firm D call. The CDR3 length is 13 residues. V lost 6 bases to trimming and J lost 2 bases, with 8 bases between them. From germline, CDR1 is WSHSY and CDR2 SAAADI. CDR3 residues: CASRGPPYNEQFF. DNA of the CDR3: TGCGCCAGCAGGGGTCCACCCTACAATGAGCAGTTCTTC.

This chain joins TRBV19 and TRBJ1-5; D remains unclear. The CDR3 is 17 amino acids. From germline, CDR1 is LNHDA and CDR2 SQIVND (reference sequence). The ends were cut back, 4 bases at V and 6 bases at J, with 22 bases in the middle. CDR3 protein: CASSTPQSLLDGQPQHF. The CDR3 DNA is TGTGCCAGTAGTACCCCACAGTCCCTTCTTGACGGTCAGCCCCAGCATTTT.

This clonotype was counted once. The chain employs TRBV12-3 or TRBV12-4 and TRBJ1-6, with 7 bases identical to TRBD1. With 6 bases clipped from V and 9 bases from J, the junction kept 11 bases outside the gene matches. This CDR3 contains 15 residues. The CDR3 sequence: CASSPDRAGTSPLHF. In nucleotides, the CDR3 is TGTGCCAGCAGCCCCGACAGGGCGGGCACTTCACCCCTCCACTTT.

This chain uses TRBV24-1 with TRBJ1-1; D might be TRBD1 (6 bases). This CDR3 comprises 14 residues. The germline CDR1 and CDR2 sequences are KGHDR and SFDVKD. Trimming removed 5 bases from V and 0 bases from J, with 9 bases in between. The CDR3 loop is CATSVDRLNTEAFF. CDR3 sequence (DNA): TGTGCCACCAGTGTAGACAGGTTGAACACTGAAGCTTTCTTT.

The rearrangement links TRBV13 to TRBJ1-5; a possible D gene is TRBD1 (5 bases). V shed 3 bases and J shed 6 bases, with 9 bases lying between them. This CDR3 has 13 amino acids. Germline CDR1 is PRHDT and CDR2 is FYEKMQ (reference sequence). The CDR3 spells CASSFRDAQPQHF. The CDR3, as DNA: TGTGCCAGCAGCTTCAGGGATGCTCAGCCCCAGCATTTT.

This clonotype was observed a single time. The chain links TRBV7-9 to TRBJ1-1; D not certain. Trimming removed 4 bases at V and 1 base at J, with 16 bases between. Per the germline V gene, CDR1 is SEHNR and CDR2 is FQNEAQ (reference sequence). There are 16 residues in the CDR3. CDR3 protein: CASSSTSKSKNTEAFF. Written as DNA, the CDR3 is TGTGCCAGCAGCTCTACTTCAAAATCCAAGAACACTGAAGCTTTCTTT.

The chain joins TRBV7-9 to TRBJ2-4; 7 positions agree with TRBD2. Germline-derived CDR1 and CDR2 are SEHNR and FQNEAQ (reference sequence). CDR3 size: 16 residues. V shed 5 bases and J 8 bases; nucleotides not matched to a gene: 15. CDR3 sequence (DNA): TGTGCCAGCAGCCCTCTGAGTCAGTGCGGGAGTTACATTCAGTACTTC. It translates to CASSPLSQCGSYIQYF.

J is TRBJ1-2 and V is TRBV9, with D maybe TRBD1 (5 bases). Germline loops: CDR1 SGDLS, CDR2 YYNGEE. The CDR3 covers 18 residues. Trimming shortened V by 4 bases and J by 4 bases, and 26 bases separated the two germline ends. CDR3 region: CASSPQSGDGPFAYGYTF. The CDR3 region has the DNA TGTGCCAGCAGCCCCCAGTCTGGGGACGGACCGTTTGCCTATGGCTACACCTTC.

This clonotype was observed once. The V gene is TRBV6-5, the J gene TRBJ2-2; 9 nucleotides line up with TRBD2. The ends lost 8 bases at V and 3 bases at J; junction bases unmatched: 4. Germline V gene lookup returns CDR1 MNHEY and CDR2 SVGAGI. This CDR3 has 14 residues. DNA for the CDR3: TGTGCCAGCGGTATAGCGGGGGACACCGGGGAGCTGTTTTTT. This encodes CASGIAGDTGELFF.

The rearrangement links TRBV7-9 to TRBJ2-7; D is possibly TRBD2 (5 bases). The CDR3 loop spans 13 amino acids. Germline V gene lookup returns CDR1 SEHNR and CDR2 FQNEAQ (reference sequence). V was cut by 6 bases and J by 3 bases, with 12 bases left in between. In DNA form, the CDR3 reads TGTGCCAGCAGAGACGGACTGTTCTACGAGCAGTACTTC. This translates into CASRDGLFYEQYF. Complete variable domain (other parts from reference TRBV7-9 and TRBJ2-7): DTGVSQNPRHKITKRGQNVTFRCDPISEHNRLYWYRQTLGQGPEFLTYFQNEAQLEKSRLLSDRFSAERPKGSFSTLEIQRTEQGDSAMYLCASRDGLFYEQYFGPGTRLTVT.

The V gene is TRBV7-9, the J gene TRBJ2-2, with no clear D. The germline CDR1 and CDR2 sequences are SEHNR and FQNEAQ (reference sequence). V was trimmed by 1 base and J by 6 bases, leaving 18 bases between them. This CDR3 spans 17 amino acids. CDR3 in amino acids: CASSLGVNPPRAGELFF. CDR3 bases: TGTGCCAGCAGCTTAGGGGTAAATCCCCCCAGAGCCGGGGAGCTGTTTTTT.

V usage is TRBV7-9 and J usage is TRBJ2-1; TRBD2 matches 7 bases. The V segment lost 5 bases and the J segment 4 bases; nucleotides outside the gene matches: 5. Germline CDR1 SEHNR, CDR2 FQNEAQ (reference sequence). This CDR3 is built from 14 residues. The CDR3 nucleotides read TGTGCCAGCAGCCCGGGACTACGATACAATGAGCAGTTCTTC. This translates into CASSPGLRYNEQFF.

This sequence joins TRBV5-6 and TRBJ2-7; D is ambiguous. V shed 5 bases and J shed 3 bases, with 12 bases lying between them. The CDR3 is made up of 13 amino acids. Germline CDR1 reads SGHDT; CDR2 reads YYEEEE. In DNA, the CDR3 is TGTGCCAGCAGGTTCTCATCGGGCTACGAGCAGTACTTC. Its protein product is CASRFSSGYEQYF.

This sequence joins TRBV5-1 and TRBJ2-7; 7 positions agree with TRBD2. The CDR3 contains 14 residues. Germline CDR1 is SGHRS and CDR2 is YFSETQ. The ends lost 0 bases at V and 6 bases at J; junction bases unmatched: 6. As DNA, the CDR3 is TGCGCCAGCAGCTTGGGGCGGGAGCGATCCGAGCAGTACTTC. As protein: CASSLGRERSEQYF.

The rearrangement joins TRBV19 to TRBJ1-1; D gene ambiguous. The CDR3 contains 15 residues. Germline lookup yields CDR1 LNHDA and CDR2 SQIVND (reference sequence). V lost 6 bases, J lost 0 bases, and 14 bases lay in between. The CDR3 reads CASSLDEAVNTEAFF. CDR3 coding DNA: TGTGCCAGTAGCCTCGACGAGGCAGTGAACACTGAAGCTTTCTTT.

The chain couples TRBV18 to TRBJ2-5, with D perhaps TRBD1 (5 bases). The CDR3 contains 16 residues. Trimming stripped 0 bases from V and 1 base from J, with 12 bases between. Germline assignment: CDR1 KGHSH and CDR2 LQKENI. The CDR3 region is CASSPPMGRGQETQYF. CDR3 DNA: TGTGCCAGCTCACCACCCATGGGAAGGGGCCAAGAGACCCAGTACTTC.

This chain links TRBV6-2 or TRBV6-3 with TRBJ2-1; D is unresolved. CDR1 is MNHEY, CDR2 SVGEGT, per germline. Trimming stripped 2 bases from V and 5 bases from J, with 10 bases between. This CDR3 is built from 14 residues. The CDR3 loop reads CASSYGPRDNEQFF. CDR3 DNA: TGTGCCAGCAGTTACGGGCCACGGGACAATGAGCAGTTCTTC.

The chain couples TRBV27 to TRBJ2-7, with D tentatively TRBD2 (7 bases). Trimming pared 6 bases from V and 3 bases from J, leaving 18 bases between. This CDR3 is 15 amino acids long. Germline CDR1 is MNHEY and CDR2 is SMNVEV (reference sequence). The CDR3 loop is CASSPGRQGIYEQYF. CDR3 nucleotide sequence: TGTGCCAGCAGCCCCGGGAGGCAGGGGATCTACGAGCAGTACTTC.